These 23 T cell receptor beta chains share one sample of origin, sequenced in a study of early T cells in non-severe SARS-CoV-2 infection. TCRdb called the 5' RACE reads again in MiXCR, with one record for every CDR3 protein. The sample yields around 76,000 distinct CDR3 sequences, 12% seen once. Sequencing was carried out using whole blood. These TCRs come from an adult who was a healthcare worker with PCR-confirmed SARS-CoV-2 infection or an uninfected control (not recorded which).

This clonotype was seen a few times. The V gene is TRBV7-8, the J gene TRBJ1-1; TRBD1 matches 7 bases. Unmatched junction bases numbered 5, after V lost 1 base and J lost 6 bases. Looked up from germline, CDR1 is SGHVS and CDR2 is FQNEAQ. The CDR3 totals 14 residues. The DNA for the CDR3 is TGTGCCAGCAGCTTAGTACAGGGGAAATCTGAAGCTTTCTTT. This codes for CASSLVQGKSEAFF.

This clonotype was seen only a few times. The chain carries TRBV29-1 and TRBJ1-1, with D unclear. Looked up from germline, CDR1 is SQVTM and CDR2 is ANQGSEA. Deletions cut 7 bases from V and 1 base from J, with 13 bases between. This CDR3 has 13 residues. CDR3 amino acids: CSAADGRNTEAFF. The CDR3 region has the DNA TGCAGCGCTGCGGACGGAAGGAACACTGAAGCTTTCTTT.

The chain recombines TRBV12-3 or TRBV12-4 with TRBJ2-3; TRBD2 matches 8 bases. This CDR3 comprises 15 residues. V was pared by 4 bases and J by 2 bases, with 5 bases of the junction left unmatched. The CDR3 region is CASSSLAEFTDTQYF. In DNA, the CDR3 is TGTGCCAGCAGTTCACTAGCGGAGTTCACAGATACGCAGTATTTT.

The V gene is TRBV29-1, the J gene TRBJ2-1; the match to TRBD2 covers 14 bases. Germline loops: CDR1 SQVTM, CDR2 ANQGSEA. Germline trimming cut 8 bases from V and 3 bases from J; bases unmatched to any gene: 9. The CDR3 is 16 amino acids. The CDR3, as DNA: TGCAGCTGGGGGGGACTAGCGGGAGTGGGCTACAATGAGCAGTTCTTC. Amino acid sequence: CSWGGLAGVGYNEQFF.

This clonotype showed up many times. The J gene is TRBJ2-2, the V gene TRBV5-1, with D unclear. The CDR3 contains 16 residues. V was shortened by 4 bases and J by 6 bases, with 19 bases between the two germline ends. Germline V gene sequence: CDR1 SGHRS, CDR2 YFSETQ. The CDR3 DNA follows: TGCGCCAGCAGCCCGCGCGCCGACGCAAAAGCCGGGGAGCTGTTTTTT. Encoded protein: CASSPRADAKAGELFF.

J is TRBJ2-1 and V is TRBV9; 9 bases fit TRBD2. This CDR3 spans 14 amino acids. Germline CDR1 is SGDLS and CDR2 is YYNGEE. The V and J ends lost 2 bases and 6 bases, in that order; junction bases with no gene match: 3. The CDR3 region is CASSVWREGNEQFF. The CDR3 bases are TGTGCCAGCAGCGTTTGGCGGGAGGGCAATGAGCAGTTCTTC.

This clonotype was recorded many times. The chain is built from TRBV5-5 and TRBJ2-7; possibly TRBD2 for D (5 bases). The CDR3 runs 14 residues. Germline V gene data show CDR1 as SGHKS and CDR2 as YYEKEE (reference sequence). V lost 2 bases and J lost 0, with 9 bases in between. DNA of the CDR3: TGTGCCAGCAGCTTAGGAGGCGGCTCCTACGAGCAGTACTTC. It encodes CASSLGGGSYEQYF.

This clonotype came up a few times. The CDR3 sequence is CASSTERGGELFF. In nucleotides, the CDR3 is TGTGCCAGCAGCACAGAGAGGGGCGGGGAGCTGTTTTTT. This sequence joins TRBV7-2 and TRBJ2-2, with D possibly called TRBD1 or TRBD2 (5 bases each). This CDR3 comprises 13 residues. V gave up 5 bases and J gave up 7 bases, with 11 bases separating them. Germline CDR1 SGHTA, CDR2 FQGNSA.

At least ten counts were recorded for this clonotype. This sequence joins TRBV2 and TRBJ2-5, with a possible D match to TRBD1 (6 bases). Trimming left V 6 bases short and J 2 bases short, with 16 bases between. Per germline, CDR1 SNHLY and CDR2 FYNNEI. The CDR3 is made up of 15 amino acids. This CDR3 is CASSQQGMAQETQYF. The CDR3 DNA is TGTGCCAGCAGCCAACAGGGAATGGCTCAAGAGACCCAGTACTTC.

V is TRBV3-1 and J is TRBJ2-2, with 7 positions matching TRBD2. V lost 0 bases to trimming and J lost 2 bases; unmatched junction nucleotides: 15. CDR1 and CDR2 (germline): LGHDT, YNNKEL (reference sequence). There are 20 residues in the CDR3. The chain's CDR3 is CASSQERWSGLAANTGELFF. The CDR3 nucleotides read TGTGCCAGCAGCCAAGAGAGGTGGTCAGGGCTAGCGGCAAACACCGGGGAGCTGTTTTTT.

This clonotype was observed a few times. The V and J genes are TRBV20-1 and TRBJ2-1; D might be TRBD2 (5 bases). V gave up 6 bases and J gave up 9 bases, with 9 bases separating them. The CDR3 sequence is 10 residues long. Germline V gives CDR1 DFQATT, CDR2 SNEGSKA (reference sequence). DNA of the CDR3: TGCAGTGCCCGCGAGGGTGAGCAGTTCTTC. This encodes CSAREGEQFF.

The chain is built from TRBV7-8 and TRBJ2-7, with D possibly TRBD1 on 6 matching bases. Germline values: CDR1 SGHVS, CDR2 FQNEAQ. V was pared by 1 base and J by 7 bases, with 20 bases between. CDR3 length equals 16 residues. The CDR3 loop is CASSLGSAGAPREQYF. The CDR3 DNA is TGTGCCAGCAGCTTAGGAAGTGCAGGGGCCCCTCGGGAGCAGTACTTC.

The V call is TRBV6-1, the J call TRBJ2-5, with TRBD1 as a possible D gene (6 bases). The CDR3 extends over 13 amino acids. Germline V lookup: CDR1 MNHNS, CDR2 SASEGT. Trimming took off 10 bases at V and 1 base at J, with 13 bases between the two ends. The CDR3 loop reads CATKGQPQETQYF. The CDR3, as DNA: TGTGCCACTAAGGGACAACCCCAAGAGACCCAGTACTTC.

This clonotype was observed many times. This chain links TRBV3-1 with TRBJ1-4, with TRBD1 matching over 10 bases. Germline V gene sequence: CDR1 LGHDT, CDR2 YNNKEL (reference sequence). CDR3 length equals 16 residues. Germline trimming cut 0 bases from V and 5 bases from J; bases unmatched to any gene: 3. The CDR3 region has the DNA TGTGCCAGCAGCCAAGATGCGGACAGGGGGAATGAAAAACTGTTTTTT. Protein sequence: CASSQDADRGNEKLFF.

This clonotype was observed a few times. Its ends do not fully match the called genes, so a read error is possible. The genes are TRBV9 and TRBJ1-3, with 7 bases fitting TRBD1. CDR3 length: 16 amino acids. The germline V gene has CDR1 SGDLS and CDR2 YYNGEE. The CDR3 protein is CASSVGQARSENTIYF. The CDR3 DNA is TGTGCCAGCAGCGTTGGACAGGCTCGCTCTGAAAACACCATATATTTT.

This clonotype was counted between two and nine times. The chain couples TRBV25-1 to TRBJ2-5; D not certain. Trimming left V 6 bases short and J 5 bases short, with 7 bases between. The CDR3 sequence is 11 residues long. Germline CDR1 reads MGHDK; CDR2 reads SYGVNS. CDR3 in amino acids: CASREFETQYF. The CDR3 coding sequence is TGTGCCAGCAGGGAGTTCGAGACCCAGTACTTC.

This clonotype came up many times. The genes are TRBV20-1 and TRBJ2-3, with a weak D call TRBD1 (5 bases). The CDR3 consists of 15 residues. V lost 5 bases and J lost 2, with 17 bases in between. Per the germline V gene, CDR1 is DFQATT and CDR2 is SNEGSKA (reference sequence). This CDR3 reads CSALPQVGPTDTQYF. DNA of the CDR3: TGCAGTGCTCTTCCGCAGGTGGGGCCCACAGATACGCAGTATTTT.

V gene TRBV20-1 combines with J gene TRBJ1-1, with D tentatively TRBD1 (5 bases). Germline V gene sequence: CDR1 DFQATT, CDR2 SNEGSKA (reference sequence). The CDR3 contains 14 residues. Trimming cost V 7 bases and J 4 bases, with 19 bases left between them. The CDR3 nucleotides read TGCAGTGACCGACAGCAAAATAGGGTCACTGAAGCTTTCTTT. Translation gives CSDRQQNRVTEAFF.

About this clonotype itself: This may be a read error: a much more frequent sequence differs by one nucleotide. The J gene is TRBJ2-1, the V gene TRBV11-2; D not certain. The ends were cut back, 5 bases at V and 11 bases at J, with 16 bases in the middle. Germline V gives CDR1 SGHAT, CDR2 FQNNGV. The CDR3 totals 13 residues. The CDR3 sequence is CASSPVWLDKQFF. The CDR3 nucleotides are TGTGCCAGCAGCCCCGTTTGGTTGGATAAGCAGTTCTTC. The complete variable domain, with remaining parts taken from reference TRBV11-2 and TRBJ2-1, reads EAGVAQSPRYKIIEKRQSVAFWCNPISGHATLYWYQQILGQGPKLLIQFQNNGVVDDSQLPKDRFSAERLKGVDSTLKIQPAKLEDSAVYLCASSPVWLDKQFFGPGTRLTVL.

This clonotype has more than one count but fewer than ten. V usage is TRBV5-1 and J usage is TRBJ2-3, with 8 bases that match TRBD2. Germline lookup yields CDR1 SGHRS and CDR2 YFSETQ. After removal of 4 bases from V and 0 bases from J, the junction contained 10 bases not matched to a gene. The CDR3 is 17 residues long. The CDR3 nucleotides are TGCGCCAGCAGCCTTGGCGAGCGGGGGCTAAGCACAGATACGCAGTATTTT. Its translation is CASSLGERGLSTDTQYF.

This clonotype was seen ten or more times. This sequence joins TRBV7-3 and TRBJ2-3, with unresolved D. This CDR3 has 13 residues. Trimming shortened V by 4 bases and J by 6 bases, and 11 bases separated the two germline ends. Germline CDR1 is SGHTA and CDR2 is FQGTGA. CDR3 bases: TGTGCCAGCAGCTACCCACCGTCGGATACGCAGTATTTT. This sequence encodes CASSYPPSDTQYF.

This clonotype was seen many times. The rearrangement links TRBV6-1 to TRBJ2-7, with D uncertain. This CDR3 spans 11 amino acids. Trimming removed 6 bases from V and 0 bases from J, with 3 bases in between. In germline, CDR1 is MNHNS, CDR2 SASEGT. CDR3 sequence reads: CASRSSYEQYF. In nucleotides, the CDR3 is TGTGCCAGCAGGTCCTCCTACGAGCAGTACTTC.

This clonotype was observed at least ten times. The chain's CDR3 is CASSRGTDTQYF. The CDR3, as DNA: TGTGCCAGCAGCCGGGGGACAGATACGCAGTATTTT. The rearrangement uses TRBV9 and TRBJ2-3; weak D call: TRBD2 (6 bases). CDR3 length: 12 amino acids. V was cut by 4 bases and J by 3 bases, with 6 bases left in between. The germline gives CDR1 SGDLS, CDR2 YYNGEE.